The sample holds many counts of the clone carrying this TCR beta chain. Its antigen remains unknown. These data originate in a study of T-cell memory formation after mild COVID-19. The CDR3 consists of 13 residues. Per germline, CDR1 DFQATT and CDR2 SNEGSKA (reference sequence). V gave up 6 bases and J gave up 8 bases; unmatched junction bases: 11. Study results and limitations: Second-wave clones with a day 37 peak had unconfirmed SARS-CoV-2 specificity. The pre-infection memory compartment contained some responding clones, suggesting cross-reactive memory joined. Day 15 to 85 contracting clones showed balanced CD4/CD8; later expanders leaned CD4+. Clones that contracted clustered mainly in CM and EM if CD4+ and in EMRA if CD8+.

TCRdb called the 5' RACE reads again in MiXCR, with one record for every CDR3 protein. The sample consists of 180,000 or so distinct CDR3 sequences, approximately 10% of them appearing once. Sequenced material: PBMCs or a T cell subset sorted from them (not recorded which). The genes are TRBV20-1 and TRBJ1-2; 8 positions agree with TRBD1. This clonotype was obtained from a man younger than 35 who had mild COVID-19 (a few samples of this study predate the infection). Cell type and time point are not known. The CDR3 coding sequence is TGCAGTGCCGCAGGACAGGGAATTGTGGGCTACACCTTC. This gives the protein CSAAGQGIVGYTF.